The next 32 T cell receptor beta chains were all read from a single sample in a study of chemoradiotherapy in HPV16-positive cancers. Profiled with immunoSEQ multiplex PCR; TCRdb holds only in-frame clones, not every one. The repertoire holds tens of thousands of clones, under 95% seen once, with more than 3% in the top ten. The sample consisted of blood, taken from a patient who underwent chemoradiotherapy. The source is a human donor with HPV-associated anogenital cancer.

This clone appeared a single time. This chain connects TRBV2 to TRBJ1-5, with no clear D. Germline assignment: CDR1 SNHLY and CDR2 FYNNEI. The CDR3 runs to 17 residues. V shed 1 base and J shed 0 bases, with 13 bases lying between them. The CDR3 DNA reads TGTGCCAGCAGTGAAGTGGGAGACCTCTCTAGCAATCAGCCCCAGCATTTT. It encodes CASSEVGDLSSNQPQHF.

The chain joins TRBV5-1 to TRBJ2-6; TRBD1 might be the D (6 bases). CDR1 is SGHRS and CDR2 is YFSETQ in the germline V gene. Trimming took off 3 bases at V and 5 bases at J, with 15 bases between the two ends. CDR3 size: 16 residues. This chain's CDR3 is CASSYLTGPRANVLTF. The CDR3, as DNA: TGCGCCAGCAGCTACCTGACAGGCCCCCGGGCCAACGTCCTGACTTTC.

The chain has TRBV5-1 and TRBJ2-3; 7 bases line up with TRBD1. J was trimmed by 3 bases and V by 6 bases; bases with no gene match: 10. The length of the CDR3 is 15 residues. CDR1 and CDR2 (germline): SGHRS, YFSETQ. CDR3 sequence (DNA): TGCGCCAGCACCTACCGACAGGGTTTGACAGATACGCAGTATTTT. It translates to CASTYRQGLTDTQYF.

The V call is TRBV18, the J call TRBJ1-1, with D perhaps matching TRBD1 (6 bases). Trimming stripped 0 bases from V and 4 bases from J, with 12 bases between. This CDR3 is built from 15 residues. In germline, CDR1 is KGHSH, CDR2 LQKENI. The CDR3: CASSPPDRGSTEAFF. As DNA, the CDR3 is TGTGCCAGCTCACCACCGGACAGAGGGAGCACTGAAGCTTTCTTT.

The gene calls are TRBV19 and TRBJ2-5, with 12 nucleotides matching TRBD1. The CDR3 spans 17 residues. Germline trimming cut 4 bases from V and 2 bases from J; bases unmatched to any gene: 8. Per the germline V gene, CDR1 is LNHDA and CDR2 is SQIVND (reference sequence). Here the CDR3 reads CASSRGTGGVIQETQYF. For the CDR3, the DNA is TGTGCCAGTAGTAGAGGGACAGGGGGCGTTATACAAGAGACCCAGTACTTC.

Only one count was recorded for this clone. The chain has TRBV7-6 and TRBJ2-2, with 10 bases lining up with TRBD2. V lost 7 bases and J lost 5; bases outside the gene matches: 7. The CDR3 covers 15 residues. Germline CDR1 SGHVS, CDR2 FNYEAQ. The CDR3 nucleotides read TGTGCCAGCACACCTAGCGGGAGTAGGACCGGGGAGCTGTTTTTT. This translates into CASTPSGSRTGELFF. Full variable domain (rest looked up from reference TRBV7-6 and TRBJ2-2): GAGVSQSPRYKVTKRGQDVALRCDPISGHVSLYWYRQALGQGPEFLTYFNYEAQQDKSGLPNDRFSAERPEGSISTLTIQRTEQRDSAMYRCASTPSGSRTGELFFGEGSRLTVL.

The chain is built from TRBV7-9 and TRBJ2-7; 10 bases line up with TRBD1. Germline-derived CDR1 and CDR2 are SEHNR and FQNEAQ (reference sequence). The CDR3 consists of 17 residues. Germline trimming cut 5 bases from V and 4 bases from J; bases unmatched to any gene: 14. CDR3 sequence reads: CASSRTDRGRAKYEQYF. The CDR3, as DNA: TGTGCCAGCAGCCGGACCGACAGGGGGCGGGCTAAGTACGAGCAGTACTTC.

Written as DNA, the CDR3 is TGTGCCAGCAGCCGCAGCCGACAAGGCTCCTATAATTCACCCCTCCACTTT. Translated, it gives CASSRSRQGSYNSPLHF. The J gene is TRBJ1-6, the V gene TRBV7-8; D gene uncertain. Trimming shortened V by 5 bases and J by 0 bases, and 14 bases separated the two germline ends. CDR1 is SGHVS and CDR2 is FQNEAQ in the germline V gene. The CDR3 is 17 residues long.

The chain employs TRBV18 and TRBJ2-2; no clear D. Trimming pared 3 bases from V and 1 base from J, leaving 12 bases between. CDR1 is KGHSH, CDR2 LQKENI, per germline. This CDR3 is 16 amino acids long. DNA of the CDR3: TGTGCCAGCTCACCCCTCCCGACGGAGAACACCGGGGAGCTGTTTTTT. It encodes CASSPLPTENTGELFF. The full variable domain, rest sourced from reference TRBV18 and TRBJ2-2, is NAGVMQNPRHLVRRRGQEARLRCSPMKGHSHVYWYRQLPEEGLKFMVYLQKENIIDESGMPKERFSAEFPKEGPSILRIQQVVRGDSAAYFCASSPLPTENTGELFFGEGSRLTVL.

Details on this clone: A junction boundary mismatches the germline segment, possibly from a read error. The chain recombines TRBV10-3 with TRBJ2-1; 7 bases align to TRBD1. CDR1 is ENHRY and CDR2 is SYGVKD in the germline V gene. The CDR3 is made up of 13 amino acids. The chain's CDR3 is CAIVGQAYNEQFF. The CDR3 DNA reads as TGTGCCATTGTAGGACAGGCCTATAATGAGCAGTTCTTC.

This sequence joins TRBV11-2 and TRBJ1-4, with D perhaps matching TRBD1 (6 bases). The CDR3 sequence is 16 residues long. Trimming left V 4 bases short and J 3 bases short, with 15 bases between. Germline CDR1 reads SGHAT; CDR2 reads FQNNGV. CDR3 coding DNA: TGTGCCAGCAGCTGGCTCACAGGGCTAGCTAATGAAAAACTGTTTTTT. It is translated as CASSWLTGLANEKLFF.

The genes are TRBV15 and TRBJ2-3; TRBD1 matches 7 bases. TRBJ1-5 explains the end of the DNA better; the J call may be wrong. CDR3 length: 17 amino acids. CDR1 is LNHNV, CDR2 YYDKDF, per germline (reference sequence). The DNA for the CDR3 is TGTGCCACCAGCAGAGATGGGGCAAACACAGGGGCAGATACGCAGCATTTT. This gives the protein CATSRDGANTGADTQHF.

J is TRBJ2-5 and V is TRBV18, with unresolved D. V gave up 2 bases and J gave up 4 bases, with 5 bases separating them. Germline V gene data show CDR1 as KGHSH and CDR2 as LQKENI. This CDR3 comprises 12 residues. CDR3 nucleotides: TGTGCCAGCTCACCAGTAAGAGAGACCCAGTACTTC. This sequence encodes CASSPVRETQYF.

This sequence joins TRBV19 and TRBJ2-1, with 8 positions matching TRBD2. CDR1 and CDR2 (germline): LNHDA, SQIVND (reference sequence). V lost 7 bases to trimming and J lost 15 bases; unmatched junction nucleotides: 8. The CDR3 runs to 11 residues. DNA of the CDR3: TGTGCCAGTATGAGAGGGACTAGTTCGTTCTTC. Residues: CASMRGTSSFF.

The chain links TRBV5-6 to TRBJ2-2; 14 bases map to TRBD2. The germline V gene has CDR1 SGHDT and CDR2 YYEEEE. The V gene end was trimmed by 0 bases and the J gene end by 4 bases; junction bases not matched to a gene: 5. The CDR3 loop spans 18 amino acids. The CDR3 DNA reads as TGTGCCAGCAGCTTGGGACTAGCGGGAGGGCCCGGCACCGGGGAGCTGTTTTTT. It encodes CASSLGLAGGPGTGELFF.

The chain carries TRBV7-5 and TRBJ1-5; the tabulated D call, TRBD1, remains unverified against the DNA. TRBV7-5 is marked as a pseudogene. The CDR3 runs 13 residues. Written as DNA, the CDR3 is TGTGCCATAAGCGGCAGGCTCAATCAGCCCCAGCATTTT. It is translated as CAISGRLNQPQHF.

This clone was detected once. The V gene is TRBV4-3, the J gene TRBJ1-2; 9 bases map to TRBD1. This CDR3 region has 15 residues. CDR1 is LGHNA, CDR2 YSLEER, per germline. The V segment lost 0 bases and the J segment 8 bases; nucleotides outside the gene matches: 7. The CDR3 coding sequence is TGCGCCAGCAGCCAAGAGCCCCGGGACAGGGCCGGCTACACCTTC. Its translation: CASSQEPRDRAGYTF.

Regarding this clone: Other nucleotide sequences from this sample produce the same CDR3. The chain joins TRBV30 to TRBJ1-2, with D perhaps matching TRBD1 (5 bases). Germline V gives CDR1 GTSNPN, CDR2 SVGIG (reference sequence). The CDR3 totals 13 residues. V gave up 0 bases and J gave up 4 bases, with 9 bases separating them. CDR3 loop: CAWSVKGSYGYTF. The CDR3 coding sequence is TGTGCCTGGAGTGTCAAGGGGAGCTATGGCTACACCTTC. Combining the CDR3 with reference TRBV30 and TRBJ1-2 gives the whole variable domain SQTIHQWPATLVQPVGSPLSLECTVEGTSNPNLYWYRQAAGRGLQLLFYSVGIGQISSEVPQNLSASRPQDRQFILSSKKLLLSDSGFYLCAWSVKGSYGYTFGSGTRLTVV.

This chain connects TRBV5-5 to TRBJ2-1; D may be TRBD1 (5 bases). CDR1 and CDR2 from the germline V gene are SGHKS and YYEKEE (reference sequence). V was shortened by 0 bases and J by 0 bases, with 10 bases between the two germline ends. There are 16 residues in the CDR3. The CDR3 loop reads CASSLGTRSSYNEQFF. Here the CDR3 DNA reads TGTGCCAGCAGCTTGGGGACAAGGAGCTCCTACAATGAGCAGTTCTTC.

This sequence joins TRBV5-1 and TRBJ2-7; D call uncertain. V lost 0 bases to trimming and J lost 2 bases, with 9 bases between them. The CDR3 extends over 14 amino acids. In germline, CDR1 is SGHRS, CDR2 YFSETQ. CDR3 DNA: TGCGCCAGCAGCTTGGACGCAGGCGCCTACGAGCAGTACTTC. As protein: CASSLDAGAYEQYF.

This chain uses TRBV30 with TRBJ2-3, with 9 nucleotides matching TRBD1. CDR1 and CDR2 from the germline V gene are GTSNPN and SVGIG (reference sequence). CDR3 length: 14 residues. The V gene end was trimmed by 3 bases and the J gene end by 5 bases; junction bases not matched to a gene: 6. DNA of the CDR3: TGTGCCTGGAGCCGGGACAGGGTGAAAGATACGCAGTATTTT. The encoded protein is CAWSRDRVKDTQYF.

The rearrangement links TRBV7-9 to TRBJ2-5, with TRBD1 matching over 10 bases. The J call may be faulty, since TRBJ2-7 better matches the DNA end. Per germline, CDR1 SEHNR and CDR2 FQNEAQ (reference sequence). The CDR3 length is 13 residues. Here the CDR3 DNA reads TGTGCCAGCAGCGGGACAGGGGACCACGAGCAGTACTTC. Its protein product is CASSGTGDHEQYF.

The chain links TRBV7-9 to TRBJ1-2; D unresolved. The V and J ends lost 1 base and 5 bases respectively, with 14 bases between them. This CDR3 comprises 15 residues. The germline gives CDR1 SEHNR, CDR2 FQNEAQ (reference sequence). CDR3 sequence reads: CASSLEGRLTYGYTF. The CDR3 coding sequence is TGTGCCAGCAGCTTAGAGGGCAGGTTGACTTATGGCTACACCTTC.

The CDR3 spells CASSLGQNEKLFF. CDR3 in DNA: TGTGCCAGCAGCTTGGGACAGAATGAAAAACTGTTTTTT. The gene calls are TRBV5-4 and TRBJ1-4; tentative D call: TRBD1 (5 bases). Germline V gene data show CDR1 as SGHNT and CDR2 as YYREEE (reference sequence). The CDR3 extends over 13 amino acids. Trimming left V 0 bases short and J 5 bases short, with 5 bases between.

This clone was seen only a few times. V is TRBV7-9 and J is TRBJ1-1, with D perhaps TRBD1 (5 bases). The CDR3 consists of 13 residues. Trimming stripped 3 bases from V and 7 bases from J, with 12 bases between. In germline, CDR1 is SEHNR, CDR2 FQNEAQ (reference sequence). The CDR3 here is CASSLRRQNEAFF. In DNA form, the CDR3 reads TGTGCCAGCAGCTTGAGGAGACAGAATGAAGCTTTCTTT.

The J gene is TRBJ2-5, the V gene TRBV7-2; TRBD2 matches at 9 bases. The CDR3 runs to 16 residues. Germline assignment: CDR1 SGHTA and CDR2 FQGNSA. With 3 bases clipped from V and 4 bases from J, the junction kept 9 bases outside the gene matches. The CDR3 reads CASSFERGVRGETQYF. Here the CDR3 DNA reads TGTGCCAGCAGCTTTGAGCGGGGGGTCCGGGGAGAGACCCAGTACTTC.

The rearrangement joins TRBV7-2 to TRBJ2-2, with D perhaps matching TRBD1 or TRBD2 (5 bases each). The ends were cut back, 10 bases at V and 5 bases at J, with 23 bases in the middle. This CDR3 spans 16 amino acids. The germline gives CDR1 SGHTA, CDR2 FQGNSA. CDR3 loop: CATPRTPGSRTGELFF. In nucleotides, the CDR3 is TGTGCCACCCCGAGGACTCCAGGGAGCCGGACCGGGGAGCTGTTTTTT.

The rearrangement links TRBV9 to TRBJ2-3; D remains unclear. The CDR3 has 15 amino acids. Germline values: CDR1 SGDLS, CDR2 YYNGEE. V lost 0 bases, J lost 8 bases, and 16 bases lay in between. The CDR3 coding sequence is TGTGCCAGCAGCGTAGGGAAGGATTTATCGGGTACGCAGTATTTT. It yields the protein CASSVGKDLSGTQYF. The entire variable domain, with the rest obtained from reference TRBV9 and TRBJ2-3, is as follows: DSGVTQTPKHLITATGQRVTLRCSPRSGDLSVYWYQQSLDQGLQFLIQYYNGEERAKGNILERFSAQQFPDLHSELNLSSLELGDSALYFCASSVGKDLSGTQYFGPGTRLTVL.

The chain has TRBV19 and TRBJ1-1; TRBD1 matches 7 bases. The CDR3 has 15 amino acids. The germline gives CDR1 LNHDA, CDR2 SQIVND (reference sequence). V lost 6 bases to trimming and J lost 2 bases; unmatched junction nucleotides: 9. The CDR3 loop is CASRRIGDSNTEAFF. For the CDR3, the DNA is TGTGCCAGTAGAAGAATAGGGGACAGTAACACTGAAGCTTTCTTT. Combining the CDR3 with reference TRBV19 and TRBJ1-1 gives the whole variable domain DGGITQSPKYLFRKEGQNVTLSCEQNLNHDAMYWYRQDPGQGLRLIYYSQIVNDFQKGDIAEGYSVSREKKESFPLTVTSAQKNPTAFYLCASRRIGDSNTEAFFGQGTRLTVV.

V gene TRBV7-2 combines with J gene TRBJ2-3, with D unclear. Germline loops: CDR1 SGHTA, CDR2 FQGNSA. V shed 3 bases and J shed 3 bases, with 16 bases lying between them. The CDR3 loop spans 16 amino acids. The CDR3 DNA sequence: TGTGCCAGCAGCTTGCGAGCCGCCCCCCCAACAGATACGCAGTATTTT. Translated: CASSLRAAPPTDTQYF. Full variable domain (rest looked up from reference TRBV7-2 and TRBJ2-3): GAGVSQSPSNKVTEKGKDVELRCDPISGHTALYWYRQSLGQGLEFLIYFQGNSAPDKSGLPSDRFSAERTGGSVSTLTIQRTQQEDSAVYLCASSLRAAPPTDTQYFGPGTRLTVL.

The chain joins TRBV4-3 to TRBJ1-1, with TRBD1 identical over 9 bases. The CDR3 has 18 amino acids. J gave up 0 bases and V 1 base, and 9 bases lay outside the gene matches. The germline V gene encodes CDR1 LGHNA and CDR2 YSLEER. In nucleotides, the CDR3 is TGCGCCAGCAGCCAAGGGGGGTTGGACAGGGGCATGAACACTGAAGCTTTCTTT. The encoded protein is CASSQGGLDRGMNTEAFF.

V and J are TRBV9 and TRBJ2-1; the D gene is possibly TRBD2 (5 bases). The germline V and J ends were trimmed by 4 bases and 8 bases, with 13 bases remaining between them. Germline V gene lookup returns CDR1 SGDLS and CDR2 YYNGEE. CDR3 length equals 13 residues. CDR3 sequence: CASSPGGRYEQFF. For the CDR3, the DNA is TGTGCCAGCAGCCCCGGCGGGCGCTATGAGCAGTTCTTC.